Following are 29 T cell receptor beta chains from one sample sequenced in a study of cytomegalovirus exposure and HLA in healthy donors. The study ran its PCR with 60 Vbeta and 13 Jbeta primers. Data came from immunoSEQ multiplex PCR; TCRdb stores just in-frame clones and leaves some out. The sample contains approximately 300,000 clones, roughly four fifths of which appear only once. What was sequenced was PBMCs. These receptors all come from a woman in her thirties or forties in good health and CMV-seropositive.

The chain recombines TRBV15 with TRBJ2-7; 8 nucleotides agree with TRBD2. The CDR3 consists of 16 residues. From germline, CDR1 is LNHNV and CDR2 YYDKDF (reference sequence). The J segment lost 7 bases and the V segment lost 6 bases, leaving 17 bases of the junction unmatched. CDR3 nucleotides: TGTGCCACCAGTTTATCTTCCGGGACTAGGCGGGGGGAGCAGTACTTC. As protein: CATSLSSGTRRGEQYF.

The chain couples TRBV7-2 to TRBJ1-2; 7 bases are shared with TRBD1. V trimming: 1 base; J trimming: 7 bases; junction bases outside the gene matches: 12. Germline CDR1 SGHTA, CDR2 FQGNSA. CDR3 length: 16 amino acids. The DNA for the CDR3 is TGTGCCAGCAGCTTAGTCACAGGGGTTGGATCGGGTGGCTACACCTTC. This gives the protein CASSLVTGVGSGGYTF.

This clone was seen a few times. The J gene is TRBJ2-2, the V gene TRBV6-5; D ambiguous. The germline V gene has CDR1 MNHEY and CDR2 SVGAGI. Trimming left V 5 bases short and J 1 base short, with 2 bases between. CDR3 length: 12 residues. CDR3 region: CASSQNTGELFF. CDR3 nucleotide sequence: TGTGCCAGCAGTCAGAACACCGGGGAGCTGTTTTTT.

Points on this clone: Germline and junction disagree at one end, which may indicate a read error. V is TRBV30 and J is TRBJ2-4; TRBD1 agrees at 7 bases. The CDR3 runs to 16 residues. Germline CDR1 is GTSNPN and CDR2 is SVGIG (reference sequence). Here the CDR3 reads CAWSRDSSIAKNSQYF. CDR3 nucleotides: TGTGCCTGGAGTCGGGACAGTTCCATAGCCAAAAACAGTCAGTACTTC.

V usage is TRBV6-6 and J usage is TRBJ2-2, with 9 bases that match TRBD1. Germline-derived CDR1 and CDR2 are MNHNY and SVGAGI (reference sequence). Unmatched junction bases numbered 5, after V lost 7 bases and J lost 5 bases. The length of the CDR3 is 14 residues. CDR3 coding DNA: TGTGCCAGCAATCGACAGGGGGGGACCGGGGAGCTGTTTTTT. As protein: CASNRQGGTGELFF.

As DNA, the CDR3 is TGTGCCAGCAGCGAAAAGGGACTAGCGGGAGGCGAGCAGTACTTC. Translated, it gives CASSEKGLAGGEQYF. The chain combines TRBV2 with TRBJ2-7, with TRBD2 matching 15 bases. V lost 6 bases and J lost 6; bases outside the gene matches: 6. Germline V CDR1 and CDR2: SNHLY, FYNNEI. The CDR3 runs to 15 residues.

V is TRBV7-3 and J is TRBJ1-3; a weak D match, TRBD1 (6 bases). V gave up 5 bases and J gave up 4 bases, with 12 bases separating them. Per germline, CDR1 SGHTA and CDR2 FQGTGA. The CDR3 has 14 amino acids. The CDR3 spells CASSNTGSGNTIYF. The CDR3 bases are TGTGCCAGCAGCAATACAGGGTCCGGAAACACCATATATTTT.

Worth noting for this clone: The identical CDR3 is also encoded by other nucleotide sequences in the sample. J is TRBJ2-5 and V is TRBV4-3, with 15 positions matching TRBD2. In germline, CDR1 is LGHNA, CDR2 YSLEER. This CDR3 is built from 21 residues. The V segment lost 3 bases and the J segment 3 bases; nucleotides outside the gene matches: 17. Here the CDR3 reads CASSQDVTWTSGRALEETQYF. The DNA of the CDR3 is TGCGCCAGCAGCCAGGATGTCACTTGGACTAGCGGGAGGGCCCTCGAAGAGACCCAGTACTTC.

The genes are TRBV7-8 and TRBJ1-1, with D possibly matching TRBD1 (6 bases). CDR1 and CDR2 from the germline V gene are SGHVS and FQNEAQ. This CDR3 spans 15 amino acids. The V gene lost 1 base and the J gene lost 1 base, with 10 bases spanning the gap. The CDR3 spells CASSLGSGANTEAFF. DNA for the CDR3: TGTGCCAGCAGCTTAGGTTCAGGGGCGAACACTGAAGCTTTCTTT.

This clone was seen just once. The DNA of the CDR3 is TGTGCCAGCAGTCGCGGCAGCACCGGGGAGCTGTTTTTT. Protein: CASSRGSTGELFF. The chain joins TRBV6-5 to TRBJ2-2, with no clear D. The CDR3 sequence is 13 residues long. Germline V gene lookup returns CDR1 MNHEY and CDR2 SVGAGI. Deletions cut 5 bases from V and 4 bases from J, with 8 bases between.

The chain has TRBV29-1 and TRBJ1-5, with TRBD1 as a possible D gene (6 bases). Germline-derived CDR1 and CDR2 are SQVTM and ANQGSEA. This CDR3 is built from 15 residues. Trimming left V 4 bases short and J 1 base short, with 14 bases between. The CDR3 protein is CSVGTDPGSNQPQHF. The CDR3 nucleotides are TGCAGCGTTGGGACAGATCCGGGAAGCAATCAGCCCCAGCATTTT.

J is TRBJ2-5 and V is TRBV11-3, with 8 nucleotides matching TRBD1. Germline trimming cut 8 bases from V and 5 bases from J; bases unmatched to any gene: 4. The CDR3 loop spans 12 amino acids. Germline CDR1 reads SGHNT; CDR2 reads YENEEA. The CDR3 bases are TGTGCCAGCCGCCGGGACAGGGAGACCCAGTACTTC. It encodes CASRRDRETQYF.

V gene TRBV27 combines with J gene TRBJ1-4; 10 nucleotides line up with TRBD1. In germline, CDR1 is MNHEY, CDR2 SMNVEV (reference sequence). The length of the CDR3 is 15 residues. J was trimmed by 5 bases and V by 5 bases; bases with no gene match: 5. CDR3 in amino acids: CASSQLGQGNEKLFF. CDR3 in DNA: TGTGCCAGCAGTCAACTGGGACAGGGGAATGAAAAACTGTTTTTT. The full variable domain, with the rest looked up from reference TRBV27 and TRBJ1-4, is EAQVTQNPRYLITVTGKKLTVTCSQNMNHEYMSWYRQDPGLGLRQIYYSMNVEVTDKGDVPEGYKVSRKEKRNFPLILESPSPNQTSLYFCASSQLGQGNEKLFFGSGTQLSVL.

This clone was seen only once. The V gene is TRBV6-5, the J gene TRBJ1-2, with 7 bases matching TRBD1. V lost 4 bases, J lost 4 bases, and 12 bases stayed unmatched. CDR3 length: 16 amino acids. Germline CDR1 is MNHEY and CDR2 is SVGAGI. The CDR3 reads CASSSLQGSPGYGYTF. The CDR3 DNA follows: TGTGCCAGCAGTTCCCTACAGGGGTCCCCAGGCTATGGCTACACCTTC.

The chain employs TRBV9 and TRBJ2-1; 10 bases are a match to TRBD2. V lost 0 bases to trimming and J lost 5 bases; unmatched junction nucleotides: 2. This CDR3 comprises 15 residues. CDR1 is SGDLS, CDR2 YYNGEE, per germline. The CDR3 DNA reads TGTGCCAGCAGCGTAGAACTAGCGGGACACAATGAGCAGTTCTTC. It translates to CASSVELAGHNEQFF.

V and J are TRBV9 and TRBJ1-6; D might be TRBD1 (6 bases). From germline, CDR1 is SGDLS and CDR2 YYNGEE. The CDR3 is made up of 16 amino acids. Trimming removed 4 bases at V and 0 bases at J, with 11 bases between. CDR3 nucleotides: TGTGCCAGCAGCCCTGGGGGCGGCTCCTATAATTCACCCCTCCACTTT. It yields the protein CASSPGGGSYNSPLHF.

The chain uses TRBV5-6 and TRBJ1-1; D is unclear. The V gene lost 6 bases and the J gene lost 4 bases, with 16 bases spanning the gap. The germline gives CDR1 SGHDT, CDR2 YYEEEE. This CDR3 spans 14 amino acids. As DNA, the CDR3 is TGTGCCAGCACATTTGCGGGATTCCTCACTGAAGCTTTCTTT. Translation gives CASTFAGFLTEAFF.

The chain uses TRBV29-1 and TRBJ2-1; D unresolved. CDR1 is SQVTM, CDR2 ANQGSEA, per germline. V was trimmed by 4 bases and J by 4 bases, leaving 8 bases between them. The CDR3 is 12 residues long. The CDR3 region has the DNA TGCAGCGTTGGGCCTCTGTACAATGAGCAGTTCTTC. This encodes CSVGPLYNEQFF.

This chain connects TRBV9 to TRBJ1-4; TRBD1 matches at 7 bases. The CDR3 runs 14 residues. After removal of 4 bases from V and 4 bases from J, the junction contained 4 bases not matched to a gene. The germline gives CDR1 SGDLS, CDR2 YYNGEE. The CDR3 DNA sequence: TGTGCCAGCAGCTTAACAGGGGATAATGAAAAACTGTTTTTT. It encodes CASSLTGDNEKLFF.

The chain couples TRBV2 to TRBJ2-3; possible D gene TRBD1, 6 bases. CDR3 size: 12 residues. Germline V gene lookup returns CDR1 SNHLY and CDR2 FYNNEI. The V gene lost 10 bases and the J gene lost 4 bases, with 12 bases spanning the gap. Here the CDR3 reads CANNRDADTQYF. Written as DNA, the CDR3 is TGTGCCAACAACAGGGACGCAGATACGCAGTATTTT.

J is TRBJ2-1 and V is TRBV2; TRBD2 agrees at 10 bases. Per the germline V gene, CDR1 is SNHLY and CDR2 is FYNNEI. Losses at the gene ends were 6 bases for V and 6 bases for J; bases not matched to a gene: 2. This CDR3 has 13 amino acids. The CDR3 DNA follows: TGTGCCAGCAGAGGGACTAGCGCCAATGAGCAGTTCTTC. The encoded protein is CASRGTSANEQFF. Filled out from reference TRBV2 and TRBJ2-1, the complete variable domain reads EPEVTQTPSHQVTQMGQEVILRCVPISNHLYFYWYRQILGQKVEFLVSFYNNEISEKSEIFDDQFSVERPDGSNFTLKIRSTKLEDSAMYFCASRGTSANEQFFGPGTRLTVL.

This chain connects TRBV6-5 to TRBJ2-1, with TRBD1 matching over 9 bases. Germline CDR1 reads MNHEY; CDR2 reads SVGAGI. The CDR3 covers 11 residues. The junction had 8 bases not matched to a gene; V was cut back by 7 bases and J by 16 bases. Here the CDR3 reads CASTPGTGYFF. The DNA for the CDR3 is TGTGCCAGCACTCCCGGGACAGGGTATTTCTTC.

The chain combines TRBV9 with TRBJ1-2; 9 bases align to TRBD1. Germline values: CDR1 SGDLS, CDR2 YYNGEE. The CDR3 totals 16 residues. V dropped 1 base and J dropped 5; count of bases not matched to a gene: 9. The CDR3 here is CASSVSRDRDGYGYTF. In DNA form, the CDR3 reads TGTGCCAGCAGCGTATCCCGGGACAGGGATGGGTATGGCTACACCTTC.

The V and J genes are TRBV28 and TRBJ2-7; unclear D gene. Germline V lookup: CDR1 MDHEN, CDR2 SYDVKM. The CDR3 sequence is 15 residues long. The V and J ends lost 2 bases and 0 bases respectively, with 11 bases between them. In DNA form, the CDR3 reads TGTGCCAGCAGTTTACAGGCGATAAGCTCCTACGAGCAGTACTTC. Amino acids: CASSLQAISSYEQYF.

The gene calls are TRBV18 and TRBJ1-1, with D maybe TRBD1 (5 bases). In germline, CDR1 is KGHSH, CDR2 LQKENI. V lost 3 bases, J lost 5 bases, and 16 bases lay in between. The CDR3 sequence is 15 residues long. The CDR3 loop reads CASSPSEAGRTEAFF. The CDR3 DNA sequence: TGTGCCAGCTCACCTTCGGAGGCAGGGAGGACTGAAGCTTTCTTT.

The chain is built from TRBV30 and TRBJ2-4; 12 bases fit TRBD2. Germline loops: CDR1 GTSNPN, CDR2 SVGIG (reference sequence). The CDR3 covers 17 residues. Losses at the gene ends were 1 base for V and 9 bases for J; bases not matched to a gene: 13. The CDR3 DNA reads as TGTGCCTGGAGTGGCACCGGGCTAGCGGGAGGGCCACGCATTCAGTACTTC. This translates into CAWSGTGLAGGPRIQYF.

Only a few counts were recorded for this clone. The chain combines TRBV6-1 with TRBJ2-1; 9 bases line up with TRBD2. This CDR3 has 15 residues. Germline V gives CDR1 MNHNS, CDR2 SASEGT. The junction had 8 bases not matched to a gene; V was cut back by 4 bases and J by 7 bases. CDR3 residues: CASSGREGRGNEQFF. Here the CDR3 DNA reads TGTGCCAGCAGTGGGCGGGAGGGCCGGGGGAATGAGCAGTTCTTC.

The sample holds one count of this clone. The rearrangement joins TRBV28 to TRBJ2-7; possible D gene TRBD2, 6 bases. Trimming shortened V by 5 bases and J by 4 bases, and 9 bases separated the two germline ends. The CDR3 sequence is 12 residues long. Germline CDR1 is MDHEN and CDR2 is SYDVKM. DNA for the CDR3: TGTGCCAGCAGTCTGGGGAGGTACGAGCAGTACTTC. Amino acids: CASSLGRYEQYF. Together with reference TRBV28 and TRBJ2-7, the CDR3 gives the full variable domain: DVKVTQSSRYLVKRTGEKVFLECVQDMDHENMFWYRQDPGLGLRLIYFSYDVKMKEKGDIPEGYSVSREKKERFSLILESASTNQTSMYLCASSLGRYEQYFGPGTRLTVT.

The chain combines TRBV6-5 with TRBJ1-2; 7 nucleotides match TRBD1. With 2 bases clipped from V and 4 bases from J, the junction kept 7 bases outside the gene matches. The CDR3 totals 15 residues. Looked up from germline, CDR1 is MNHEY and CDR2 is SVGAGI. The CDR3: CASSYGYRGIYGYTF. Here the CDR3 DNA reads TGTGCCAGCAGTTACGGGTACAGGGGCATCTATGGCTACACCTTC.